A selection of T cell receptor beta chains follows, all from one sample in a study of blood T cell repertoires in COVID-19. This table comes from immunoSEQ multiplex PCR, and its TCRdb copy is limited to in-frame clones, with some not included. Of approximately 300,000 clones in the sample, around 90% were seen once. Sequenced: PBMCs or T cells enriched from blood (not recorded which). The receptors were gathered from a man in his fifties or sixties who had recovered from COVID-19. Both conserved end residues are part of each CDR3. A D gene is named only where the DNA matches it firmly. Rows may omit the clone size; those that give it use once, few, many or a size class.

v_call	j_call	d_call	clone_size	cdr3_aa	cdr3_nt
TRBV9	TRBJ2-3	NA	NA	CASSAGLRTDTQYF	TGTGCCAGCTCAGCAGGACTCAGGACAGATACGCAGTATTTT
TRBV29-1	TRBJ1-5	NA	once	CSVKGGQKNQPQHF	TGCAGCGTTAAGGGGGGGCAAAAGAATCAGCCCCAGCATTTT
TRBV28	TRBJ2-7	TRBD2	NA	CASTKSGVGSYEQYF	TGTGCCAGCACCAAGAGCGGGGTCGGCTCCTACGAGCAGTACTTC
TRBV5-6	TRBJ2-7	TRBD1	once	CASSLLAGGYEQYF	TGTGCCAGCAGCTTGTTGGCAGGGGGCTACGAGCAGTACTTC
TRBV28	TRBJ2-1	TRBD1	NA	CASSFYGTGEYNEQFF	TGTGCCAGCAGTTTTTACGGGACAGGAGAGTACAATGAGCAGTTCTTC
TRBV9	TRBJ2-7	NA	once	CASSATPTGESYEQYF	TGTGCCAGCAGCGCTACCCCTACGGGAGAGTCCTACGAGCAGTACTTC
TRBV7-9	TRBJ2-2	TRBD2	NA	CASSPLKVAGGFNTGELFF	TGTGCCAGCAGCCCACTAAAGGTAGCGGGAGGATTTAACACCGGGGAGCTGTTTTTT
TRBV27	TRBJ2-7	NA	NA	CASSLAAGEGEQYF	TGTGCCAGCAGTTTAGCTGCAGGGGAAGGCGAGCAGTACTTC
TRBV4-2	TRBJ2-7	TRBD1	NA	CASSQAKDRGQIISYEQYF	TGTGCCAGCAGCCAGGCGAAGGACAGGGGTCAGATTATCTCCTACGAGCAGTACTTC
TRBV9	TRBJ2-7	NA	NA	CASSATSGGEQYF	TGTGCCAGCAGCGCTACCTCCGGGGGCGAGCAGTACTTC
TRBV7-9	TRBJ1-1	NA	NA	CASSSTGLGTEAFF	TGTGCCAGCAGCTCCACAGGGTTGGGCACTGAAGCTTTCTTT
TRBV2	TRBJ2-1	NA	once	CASTEGRDIQSDEQFF	TGTGCCAGCACCGAAGGACGGGACATACAATCCGATGAGCAGTTCTTC
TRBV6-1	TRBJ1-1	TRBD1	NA	CASSEGWTGGTEAFF	TGTGCCAGCAGTGAAGGGTGGACAGGCGGGACTGAAGCTTTCTTT
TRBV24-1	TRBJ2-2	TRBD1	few	CATSDPPGQGAGGELFF	TGTGCCACCAGTGACCCCCCTGGACAGGGGGCCGGCGGGGAGCTGTTTTTT
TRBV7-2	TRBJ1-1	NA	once	CASSFRPTTNTEAFF	TGTGCCAGCAGCTTTCGGCCTACTACGAACACTGAAGCTTTCTTT
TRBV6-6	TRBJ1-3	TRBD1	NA	CASSYRTGVSGNTIYF	TGTGCCAGCAGTTACAGGACAGGGGTATCTGGAAACACCATATATTTT
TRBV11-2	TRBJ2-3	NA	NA	CASSPARGGTDTQYF	TGTGCCAGCAGTCCGGCGCGGGGTGGCACAGATACGCAGTATTTT
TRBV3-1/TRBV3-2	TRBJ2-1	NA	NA	CASSQGDGNEQFF	TGTGCCAGCAGCCAGGGCGATGGGAATGAGCAGTTCTTC
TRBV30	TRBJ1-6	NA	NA	CAWNQRQLVRNSPLHF	TGTGCCTGGAATCAACGACAGCTCGTCCGTAATTCACCCCTCCACTTT
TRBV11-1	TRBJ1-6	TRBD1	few	CASSPTGRGDNSPLHF	TGTGCCAGCAGCCCTACCGGCAGGGGGGATAATTCACCCCTCCACTTT
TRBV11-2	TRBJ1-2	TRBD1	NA	CASSLDPGTGGGYTF	TGTGCCAGCAGCTTAGACCCGGGGACAGGGGGAGGCTACACCTTC
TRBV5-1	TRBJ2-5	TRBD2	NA	CASSGGLAGAETQYF	TGCGCCAGCAGCGGGGGACTAGCGGGAGCAGAGACCCAGTACTTC
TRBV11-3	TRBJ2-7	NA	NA	CASSLITGSEQYF	TGTGCCAGCAGCTTAATCACAGGGAGCGAGCAGTACTTC
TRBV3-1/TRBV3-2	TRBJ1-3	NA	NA	CASSRRGESGDTIYF	TGTGCCAGCAGCCGACGGGGGGAAAGTGGGGACACCATATATTTT
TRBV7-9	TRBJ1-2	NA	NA	CASSLAGQGGYTF	TGTGCCAGCAGCTTAGCGGGACAAGGAGGCTACACCTTC
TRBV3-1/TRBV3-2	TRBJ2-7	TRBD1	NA	CASSLRQGYEQYF	TGTGCCAGCAGCCTACGACAGGGCTACGAGCAGTACTTC
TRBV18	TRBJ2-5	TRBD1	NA	CASSQGASETQYF	TGTGCCAGCTCACAGGGGGCCTCAGAGACCCAGTACTTC
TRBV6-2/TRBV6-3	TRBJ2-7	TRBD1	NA	CASSLRDRLKREQYF	TGTGCCAGCAGTTTGCGGGACAGGCTCAAAAGAGAGCAGTACTTC
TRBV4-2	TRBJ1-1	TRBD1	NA	CASSQTRDRTTEAFF	TGTGCCAGCAGCCAGACCCGGGACAGAACGACTGAAGCTTTCTTT
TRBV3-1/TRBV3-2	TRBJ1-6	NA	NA	CASSSDGNYNSPLHF	TGTGCCAGCAGCTCGGACGGGAACTATAATTCACCCCTCCACTTT
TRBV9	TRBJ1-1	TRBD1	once	CASSVRTGGIDEAFF	TGTGCCAGCAGCGTAAGGACAGGGGGCATTGATGAAGCTTTCTTT
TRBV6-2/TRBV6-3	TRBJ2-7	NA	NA	CASSDGGKVQYF	TGTGCCAGCAGTGACGGGGGAAAGGTGCAGTACTTC
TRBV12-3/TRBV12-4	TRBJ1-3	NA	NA	CASSEQGYTIYF	TGTGCCAGCAGTGAACAGGGTTACACCATATATTTT
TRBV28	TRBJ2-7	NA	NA	CASGVGSGYEQYF	TGTGCCAGCGGAGTAGGATCTGGATACGAGCAGTACTTC
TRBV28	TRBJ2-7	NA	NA	CASSGTGDVQPYEQYF	TGTGCCAGCAGTGGAACGGGGGACGTCCAACCTTACGAGCAGTACTTC
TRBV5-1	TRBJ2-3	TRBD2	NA	CASNSLAGRTDTQYF	TGCGCCAGCAACTCCTTAGCGGGGAGGACAGATACGCAGTATTTT
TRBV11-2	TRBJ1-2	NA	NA	CASSLNGAGVGSTF	TGTGCCAGCAGCTTAAACGGGGCAGGGGTCGGTTCCACCTTC
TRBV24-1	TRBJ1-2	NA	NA	CATSDTRLANYGYTF	TGTGCCACCAGTGATACCAGGTTAGCTAACTATGGCTACACCTTC
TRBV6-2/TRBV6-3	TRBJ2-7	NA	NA	CASSTKPYEQYF	TGTGCCAGCAGTACTAAACCCTACGAGCAGTACTTC
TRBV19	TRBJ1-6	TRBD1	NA	CASSTAAGTGDSSPLHF	TGTGCCAGTAGTACAGCCGCCGGGACAGGGGATTCTTCACCCCTCCACTTT
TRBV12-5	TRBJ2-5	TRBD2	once	CASGLVTGSGSWETQYF	TGTGCTAGTGGTTTGGTAACAGGTAGCGGGAGTTGGGAGACCCAGTACTTC
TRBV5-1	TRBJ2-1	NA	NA	CASSPEGDPSYNEQFF	TGCGCCAGCAGCCCCGAGGGGGACCCCTCCTACAATGAGCAGTTCTTC
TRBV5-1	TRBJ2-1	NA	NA	CASSLAVEVPYNEQFF	TGCGCCAGCAGCTTGGCCGTTGAGGTCCCCTACAATGAGCAGTTCTTC
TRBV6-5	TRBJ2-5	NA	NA	CASSYSPDRQETQYF	TGTGCCAGCAGTTACTCTCCCGACAGACAAGAGACCCAGTACTTC
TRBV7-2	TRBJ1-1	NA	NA	CASSLIGQGTEAFF	TGTGCCAGCAGCTTAATAGGTCAGGGCACTGAAGCTTTCTTT
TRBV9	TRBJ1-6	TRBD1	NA	CASSKGTGIRVSPLHF	TGTGCCAGCAGCAAGGGGACAGGGATACGGGTTTCACCCCTCCACTTT
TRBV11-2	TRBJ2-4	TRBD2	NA	CASSILAGGRGNIQYF	TGTGCCAGCAGTATCCTAGCGGGAGGAAGAGGGAACATTCAGTACTTC
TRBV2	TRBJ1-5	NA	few	CASSKEGTRYSNQPQHF	TGTGCCAGCTCTAAGGAGGGAACCCGGTATAGCAATCAGCCCCAGCATTTT
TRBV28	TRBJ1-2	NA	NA	CASSLLQGDYGYTF	TGTGCCAGCAGCTTGCTCCAAGGGGACTATGGCTACACCTTC
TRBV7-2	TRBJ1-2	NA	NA	CASSLDRRALDYTF	TGTGCCAGCAGCTTAGACCGCAGGGCCCTGGACTACACCTTC
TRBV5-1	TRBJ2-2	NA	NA	CASSLPKTDTGELFF	TGCGCCAGCAGCTTGCCTAAGACAGACACCGGGGAGCTGTTTTTT
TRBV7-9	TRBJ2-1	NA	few	CASSGVRGYNNEQFF	TGTGCCAGCAGCGGAGTCAGGGGCTACAACAATGAGCAGTTCTTC
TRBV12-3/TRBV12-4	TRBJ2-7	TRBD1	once	CASKKTGFDEQYF	TGTGCCAGCAAGAAGACAGGGTTCGACGAGCAGTACTTC